One and the same sample provided the 18 T cell receptor beta chains below, sequenced in a study of blood T cell repertoires in COVID-19. TCRdb's table, derived via immunoSEQ multiplex PCR, lists solely in-frame clones and lacks some. The sample shows approximately 60,000 clones, around 93% of them seen only once. Input material: peripheral blood. These receptors were obtained from a man in his 70s with active COVID-19.

The chain recombines TRBV9 with TRBJ2-5, with TRBD2 matching over 8 bases. The CDR3 is 16 amino acids. V shed 0 bases and J 5 bases; nucleotides not matched to a gene: 9. CDR1 and CDR2 (germline): SGDLS, YYNGEE. Here the CDR3 reads CASSVGGGGGLETQYF. CDR3 DNA sequence: TGTGCCAGCAGCGTAGGAGGTGGCGGGGGGTTGGAGACCCAGTACTTC.

The J gene is TRBJ2-5, the V gene TRBV21-1; the table names TRBD2, a call not compared with the DNA. TRBV21-1 is listed as a pseudogene. The CDR3 contains 14 residues. The CDR3 bases are TGTGCCAGCAGCAAGGGCCAGGGCGGGGCGACCCAGTACTTC. This sequence encodes CASSKGQGGATQYF.

This chain links TRBV2 with TRBJ2-1; TRBD1 agrees at 8 bases. Germline V gene lookup returns CDR1 SNHLY and CDR2 FYNNEI. V was pared by 4 bases and J by 10 bases, with 6 bases of the junction left unmatched. The CDR3 length is 13 residues. The CDR3 region has the DNA TGTGCCAGCAGTGTGGCAGGGGGCAACGAGCAGTTCTTC. Translation gives CASSVAGGNEQFF.

This chain uses TRBV3-1 (or the pseudogene TRBV3-2) with TRBJ2-1; 13 bases map to TRBD2. The J segment lost 7 bases and the V segment lost 0 bases, leaving 0 bases of the junction unmatched. Germline-derived CDR1 and CDR2 are LGHDT and YNNKEL (reference sequence). CDR3 length: 15 amino acids. The DNA for the CDR3 is TGTGCCAGCAGCCAAGAACTAGCGGGGGGGAATGAGCAGTTCTTC. This gives the protein CASSQELAGGNEQFF.

The chain recombines TRBV3-1 (or the pseudogene TRBV3-2) with TRBJ2-7; D unclear. This CDR3 is built from 13 residues. CDR1 and CDR2 from the germline V gene are LGHDT and YNNKEL (reference sequence). Trimming left V 4 bases short and J 9 bases short, with 16 bases between. DNA of the CDR3: TGTGCCAGCAGCCCCCGCGGTACTACGGGGCAGTACTTC. Encoded protein: CASSPRGTTGQYF.

The chain carries TRBV5-5 and TRBJ1-1; TRBD1 might be the D (6 bases). This CDR3 has 15 residues. V was clipped by 0 bases and J by 1 base, with 10 bases between them. CDR1 SGHKS and CDR2 YYEKEE come from the germline V gene (reference sequence). CDR3 nucleotide sequence: TGTGCCAGCAGCTTGGTGGGGGGGCGGAACACTGAAGCTTTCTTT. This sequence encodes CASSLVGGRNTEAFF.

The chain couples TRBV5-8 to TRBJ2-2; maybe TRBD1 (6 bases). The germline V gene has CDR1 SGHTS and CDR2 YDEGEE. Trimming removed 0 bases at V and 1 base at J, with 10 bases between. The CDR3 extends over 16 amino acids. The CDR3 region is CASSLAGQLNTGELFF. CDR3 nucleotide sequence: TGTGCCAGCAGCTTGGCGGGACAATTGAACACCGGGGAGCTGTTTTTT.

This clone was found once. V gene TRBV11-1 combines with J gene TRBJ2-5, with 8 bases matching TRBD2. Germline loops: CDR1 SGHAT, CDR2 FQDESV (reference sequence). V shed 2 bases and J 5 bases; nucleotides not matched to a gene: 10. CDR3 length: 16 residues. CDR3 coding DNA: TGTGCCAGCAGCTTAAACGGGGGGGCCCTCCCTGAGACCCAGTACTTC. Its protein is CASSLNGGALPETQYF.

The chain joins TRBV7-9 to TRBJ2-3, with 8 bases fitting TRBD1. The germline V gene encodes CDR1 SEHNR and CDR2 FQNEAQ (reference sequence). The V and J ends lost 2 bases and 4 bases, in that order; junction bases with no gene match: 2. The length of the CDR3 is 14 residues. The CDR3 reads CASSLPDRADTQYF. Written as DNA, the CDR3 is TGTGCCAGCAGCTTACCGGACAGGGCAGATACGCAGTATTTT.

The chain joins TRBV7-2 to TRBJ1-2; D possibly corresponds to TRBD1 (5 bases). This CDR3 spans 15 amino acids. Germline loops: CDR1 SGHTA, CDR2 FQGNSA. V lost 2 bases and J lost 4, with 14 bases in between. CDR3 in amino acids: CASSLLRQGAYGYTF. CDR3 in DNA: TGTGCCAGCAGCTTACTGAGGCAGGGTGCCTATGGCTACACCTTC.

The chain recombines TRBV9 with TRBJ1-5, with D uncertain. Germline V gene sequence: CDR1 SGDLS, CDR2 YYNGEE. Between the trimmed V and J ends, which lost 4 bases and 7 bases, there was a span of 15 bases. The CDR3 covers 14 residues. The CDR3 DNA reads TGTGCCAGCAGCCCAGGTTCGGGCGGGCAGCCCCAGCATTTT. It specifies CASSPGSGGQPQHF.

This chain links TRBV7-2 with TRBJ1-2; D not certain. Germline assignment: CDR1 SGHTA and CDR2 FQGNSA. V was clipped by 5 bases and J by 8 bases, with 9 bases between them. This CDR3 comprises 11 residues. The CDR3 bases are TGTGCCAGCAGCGTAAACCGGGGCTACACCTTC. Its translation: CASSVNRGYTF.

The rearrangement uses TRBV20-1 and TRBJ1-6, with TRBD1 identical over 8 bases. Germline V gene sequence: CDR1 DFQATT, CDR2 SNEGSKA (reference sequence). The CDR3 length is 16 residues. V trimming: 3 bases; J trimming: 4 bases; junction bases outside the gene matches: 8. This CDR3 is CSASLSGTGYNSPLHF. In nucleotides, the CDR3 is TGCAGTGCTAGTCTGTCCGGGACAGGATATAATTCACCCCTCCACTTT.

The rearrangement joins TRBV24-1 to TRBJ2-1; TRBD2 matches at 7 bases. CDR3 length equals 17 residues. CDR1 and CDR2 (germline): KGHDR, SFDVKD. Losses at the gene ends were 5 bases for V and 7 bases for J; bases not matched to a gene: 16. The CDR3 DNA reads as TGTGCCACCAGTGCCACCAGCGGGGCCCCGCCGGGAAATGAGCAGTTCTTC. It specifies CATSATSGAPPGNEQFF.

The chain has TRBV10-3 and TRBJ1-1, with D hard to call. The CDR3 extends over 15 amino acids. Germline loops: CDR1 ENHRY, CDR2 SYGVKD. V was cut by 6 bases and J by 0 bases, with 14 bases left in between. The CDR3, as DNA: TGTGCCATCAGAGGCGCCCAGACTTTGAACACTGAAGCTTTCTTT. Translated: CAIRGAQTLNTEAFF.

J is TRBJ2-7 and V is TRBV9; 7 nucleotides match TRBD2. CDR1 and CDR2 from the germline V gene are SGDLS and YYNGEE. Germline trimming cut 2 bases from V and 5 bases from J; bases unmatched to any gene: 7. CDR3 length: 14 residues. As DNA, the CDR3 is TGTGCCAGCAGCGTCGGGGGAGGGCTCGACGAGCAGTACTTC. Encoded protein: CASSVGGGLDEQYF.

The chain links TRBV4-1 to TRBJ2-3, with 12 bases lining up with TRBD2. The CDR3 runs to 17 residues. The germline V gene has CDR1 MGHRA and CDR2 YSYEKL. V trimming: 5 bases; J trimming: 2 bases; junction bases outside the gene matches: 8. The CDR3 DNA is TGCGCCAGCAGCTCCCAGACTAGCGGGAGACCCACAGATACGCAGTATTTT. This gives the protein CASSSQTSGRPTDTQYF.

The V and J genes are TRBV3-1 (or the pseudogene TRBV3-2) and TRBJ2-7; 7 nucleotides align to TRBD1. CDR3 length: 14 residues. Germline V gives CDR1 LGHDT, CDR2 YNNKEL (reference sequence). The J segment lost 1 base and the V segment lost 4 bases, leaving 4 bases of the junction unmatched. The CDR3 is CASSRWDSSYEQYF. In nucleotides, the CDR3 is TGTGCCAGCAGCCGTTGGGACAGTTCCTACGAGCAGTACTTC.